This T cell receptor (delta chain) stems from a study of γδ T cells in repeated Plasmodium falciparum infection (dated by TCRdb to the early 2020s). The study in broad terms: Malian children exposed to intense seasonal malaria transmission were enrolled in the natural-infection arm and compared with Australian children matched for age and gender. Five malaria-naive U.S. adults underwent four controlled human malaria infections by bites from P. falciparum NF54-infected Anopheles stephensi mosquitoes over approximately 620 days. Controlled-infection subjects were sampled at baseline, immediately before selected infections, and 21 days after each infection. Malian gammadelta TCR repertoires were analysed cross-sectionally during no-transmission periods and were analysed longitudinally across acute febrile malaria episodes. Using both natural infection in Mali and controlled human malaria infection, the study looked at the way repeated Plasmodium falciparum infection shapes the human gammadelta T cell repertoire.

Study-wide conclusions, independent of this receptor: The controlled-infection cohort was small, limiting analysis of inter-individual variability in gammadelta T cell responses. In Vdelta2-negative, largely Vdelta1+, gammadelta TCR repertoires, repeated controlled infections appeared to drive waves of new clonotype selection. Compared with Australian children, Malian children appeared to have Vdelta2-negative gammadelta TCR repertoires that were more clonally expanded, less diverse and less shared. Vgamma9/Vdelta2+ TCR repertoires kept a highly stable polyclonal repertoire across time and infection, and many TCRgamma sequences overlapped between individuals. The Malian cohort came from a small rural village of predominantly one ethnic group, limiting generalizability.

The sample holds a few counts of this clone. The specificity of this receptor is unknown. Given a far larger clone just one base away, this is likely a sequencing read error. In the same sample, other DNA sequences code for this CDR3. Libraries came from multiplex PCR. Sequencing was carried out with an Illumina MiSeq. Each sorted gammadelta T cell sample was sequenced for both the TCR gamma (TRG) and TCR delta (TRD) chains. Processing in the source paper ran as follows. The repertoire analyses used clonotype tree plots, the accumulated frequency of the top 20 clonotypes, and diversity index (DI) and D75 metrics. TCRdb reran clone calling on the public reads with CATT; rows sharing one DNA sequence were then combined. TCRdb's processing, not the study's, gives the V and J calls here. This sample holds approximately 50,000 delta-chain clones; approximately 1.8% were observed only once. 24% of the sample rests with the top ten.

The germline V and J ends show losses of 0 bases and 5 bases respectively, and no gene match explains 21 bases of the junction. The CDR1 and CDR2 encoded by the germline V gene are TSESDYY and QEAYKQQN. Inclusive of the bounding cysteine and phenylalanine, the CDR3 is 21 residues long. Only the CDR3 portion is preserved as DNA: 63 bases, with reading frame beginning at the first base. Vgamma9/Vdelta2+ and Vdelta2-negative gammadelta T cell populations were flow-sorted from peripheral blood mononuclear cells for bulk TCR repertoire analysis. This receptor was obtained from a pool of human donors (malaria-infected and uninfected, not separated). The specimen was gamma-delta T cells from blood. The V and J segments used are TRAV38-2/DV8 and TRDJ1; 11 nucleotides in the junction match TRDD3. The J gene was missing in TCRdb and was found by matching the end of the DNA to germline. The DNA sequence follows: TGTGCTTATAGGAGCGCTCTCTTACTTTTTGCTCTGGGGGATACACAGGATAAACTCATCTTT. This codes for CAYRSALLLFALGDTQDKLIF.